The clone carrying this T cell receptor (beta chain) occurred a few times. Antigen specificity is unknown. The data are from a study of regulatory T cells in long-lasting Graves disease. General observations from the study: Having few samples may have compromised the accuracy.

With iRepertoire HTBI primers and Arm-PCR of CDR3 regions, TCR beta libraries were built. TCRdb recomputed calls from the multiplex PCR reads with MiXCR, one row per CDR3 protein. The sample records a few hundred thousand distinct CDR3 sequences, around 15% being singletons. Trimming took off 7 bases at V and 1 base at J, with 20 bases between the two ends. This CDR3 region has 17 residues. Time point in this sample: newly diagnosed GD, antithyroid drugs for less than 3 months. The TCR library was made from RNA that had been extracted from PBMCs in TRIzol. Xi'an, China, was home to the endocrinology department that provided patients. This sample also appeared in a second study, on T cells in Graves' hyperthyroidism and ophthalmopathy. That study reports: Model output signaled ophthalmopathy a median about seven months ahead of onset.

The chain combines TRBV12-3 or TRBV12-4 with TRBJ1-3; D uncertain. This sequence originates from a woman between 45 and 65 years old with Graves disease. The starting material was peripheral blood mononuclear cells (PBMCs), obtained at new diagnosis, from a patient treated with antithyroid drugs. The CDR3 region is CASTFLGSFGSGNTIYF. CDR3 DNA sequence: TGTGCCAGCACTTTCTTGGGCAGCTTCGGATCTGGAAACACCATATATTTT.